Listed below are T cell receptor beta chains from one sample, sequenced in a study of shared clonotypes between healthy human individuals. Some clones are missing from TCRdb's copy, which holds only in-frame ones; the method was immunoSEQ multiplex PCR. The data show 110,000 or so clones, about two thirds seen once. Sequencing input: memory CD8+ T cells sorted from blood. The receptors were gathered from a woman aged 25-40 years in good health. Both conserved end residues are part of each CDR3. Each record gives: CDR3 DNA, CDR3 protein, J gene, D gene, V gene, clone size. A D gene is named only where the DNA matches it firmly. Clone size, where shown, is once, few, many, or a class for clones that have expanded.

TGTGCCAGCAGGAGACTGATAACAGATACGCAGTATTTT	CASRRLITDTQYF	TRBJ2-3	-	TRBV7-3	once
TGTGCCAGCAGCTTAGATCTGTGGCTAGCGGGATCCCCCGCCGGAGAGCAGTACTTC	CASSLDLWLAGSPAGEQYF	TRBJ2-7	-	TRBV7-5	-
TGCGCCAGCAGCTTGTATCCAGCGGGAAGCTCGGGGGATACGCAGTATTTT	CASSLYPAGSSGDTQYF	TRBJ2-3	TRBD2	TRBV5-1	-
TGTGCCAGTATCCCAGGGGGCTCAGATACGCAGTATTTT	CASIPGGSDTQYF	TRBJ2-3	TRBD1	TRBV19	-
TGTGCCAGCGGACAAGGGGGGAACCAAGAGACCCAGTACTTC	CASGQGGNQETQYF	TRBJ2-5	-	TRBV25-1	many
TGTGCCAGCAGCCTATCAGGGGGGGCTGAGGCTTTCTTT	CASSLSGGAEAFF	TRBJ1-1	TRBD1	TRBV5-6	-
TGTGCCAGCAGTGACCCCTCGTTACTGGGGAACACTGAAGCTTTCTTT	CASSDPSLLGNTEAFF	TRBJ1-1	-	TRBV6-1	-
TGTGCCAGCCGGAGACCTCGACAGGGAGATACGCAGTATTTT	CASRRPRQGDTQYF	TRBJ2-3	TRBD1	TRBV28	-
TGTGCCAGCAGTCCTAAGGACATTACCACTGAAGCTTTCTTT	CASSPKDITTEAFF	TRBJ1-1	-	TRBV2	-
TGTGCCAGCAGTTTAGGGGGACTAGAGGGGTACAATGAGCAGTTCTTC	CASSLGGLEGYNEQFF	TRBJ2-1	TRBD2	TRBV28	once
TGTGCCAGCAGTGAATCTACGGGCACAAGGGGGAATGAGCAGTTCTTC	CASSESTGTRGNEQFF	TRBJ2-1	-	TRBV25-1	-
TGTGCCAGCAGCCCACATGGGGGAGGGCCTTTGAACGAGCAGTACTTC	CASSPHGGGPLNEQYF	TRBJ2-7	TRBD2	TRBV7-8	-
TGCAGAGGGTGGGTGGCCTATGGCTACACCTTC	CRGWVAYGYTF	TRBJ1-2	-	TRBV20-1	-
TGCGCCAGCAGCCAAGATGGCAAATCCACAGATACGCAGTATTTT	CASSQDGKSTDTQYF	TRBJ2-3	-	TRBV4-1	-
TGTGCCAGCAGCGGGGGAAACTACGAGCAGTACTTC	CASSGGNYEQYF	TRBJ2-7	-	TRBV5-5	-
TGCGCCAGCAGGATAGGGACCCTCCTAGTTAATGAAAAACTGTTTTTT	CASRIGTLLVNEKLFF	TRBJ1-4	-	TRBV5-1	-
TGTGCCAGCAGCTTAGATCGGGGACTATTCTCCTACGAGCAGTACTTC	CASSLDRGLFSYEQYF	TRBJ2-7	TRBD2	TRBV11-2	-
TGTGCCAGCAGCCCAGAGGTCAACTCCTACGAGCAGTACTTC	CASSPEVNSYEQYF	TRBJ2-7	-	TRBV7-9	-
TGCGCCAGCAGGGAAACAGTTTATAGCAATCAGCCCCAGCATTTT	CASRETVYSNQPQHF	TRBJ1-5	-	TRBV10-2	-
TGTGCCAGCTCACTCCGAGGGGGAAGCTATAGCAATCAGCCCCAGCATTTT	CASSLRGGSYSNQPQHF	TRBJ1-5	-	TRBV18	-
TGTGCCAGCAGTGGAGGACTAGCCACATCCTACGAGCAGTACTTC	CASSGGLATSYEQYF	TRBJ2-7	TRBD2	TRBV25-1	-
TGTGCCAGCAGTAGAGCGGGGAGCTCCTACGAGCAGTACTTC	CASSRAGSSYEQYF	TRBJ2-7	TRBD2	TRBV25-1	-
TGTGCCAGCACAGGACTAGCGGTCTACAATGAGCAGTTCTTC	CASTGLAVYNEQFF	TRBJ2-1	TRBD2	TRBV25-1	-
TGTGCCAGCAGTAGGACTAGCGGGGGCACAGATACGCAGTATTTT	CASSRTSGGTDTQYF	TRBJ2-3	TRBD2	TRBV6-5	-
TGTGCCAGCAGTGAAGGGTGGGAAAATCAGCCCCAGCATTTT	CASSEGWENQPQHF	TRBJ1-5	-	TRBV6-5	many
TGCAGCGTTGCACAGGGGGCGGCCGGGGAGCTGTTTTTT	CSVAQGAAGELFF	TRBJ2-2	TRBD1	TRBV29-1	once
TGTGCCAGCAGTGGACAGGGTTGGGACAATCAGCCCCAGCATTTT	CASSGQGWDNQPQHF	TRBJ1-5	TRBD1	TRBV2	many
TGTGCCAGCAGCCCTTCAATTTTCTCCGAGACGCATGGCTACACCTTC	CASSPSIFSETHGYTF	TRBJ1-2	-	TRBV7-8	-
TGTGCCAGTAGTATCCTCCTCGAGGCGGTTGGAAACACCATATATTTT	CASSILLEAVGNTIYF	TRBJ1-3	-	TRBV19	-
TGTGCCAGCAGTCCCAGGACAGGAGGAGATGGCTACACCTTC	CASSPRTGGDGYTF	TRBJ1-2	TRBD1	TRBV27	-
TGTGCCAGCAGTGAATCGCCCCCCCCGGGAGGAATAAATGAAAAACTGTTTTTT	CASSESPPPGGINEKLFF	TRBJ1-4	-	TRBV25-1	-
TGTGCCAGCAGTAATGTAGCGGGAGGAGAGGATGAGCAGTTCTTC	CASSNVAGGEDEQFF	TRBJ2-1	TRBD2	TRBV7-2	many
TGTGCCAGCGTGTCAAATTGGGGGGAGGACTTGTACGAGCAGTACTTC	CASVSNWGEDLYEQYF	TRBJ2-7	-	TRBV28	-
TGTGCCAGCAGCGTGGGCGGCACCGGGGAGCTGTTTTTT	CASSVGGTGELFF	TRBJ2-2	-	TRBV9	-
TGTGCCAGCAGCCAAGAGGGGGACAGCTCCTACGAGCAGTACTTC	CASSQEGDSSYEQYF	TRBJ2-7	TRBD1	TRBV4-2	-
TGTGCCAGCAGTTTATCTAGCTTTGGCGAGACCCAGTACTTC	CASSLSSFGETQYF	TRBJ2-5	-	TRBV28	-
TGTGCCAGCAGTGACCGGGGCGGGAGCTCCTACGAGCAGTACTTC	CASSDRGGSSYEQYF	TRBJ2-7	TRBD2	TRBV6-1	-
TGTGCCAGCAGTTTATCCCGGACAGGGAAAATGGCTTTCTTT	CASSLSRTGKMAFF	TRBJ1-1	TRBD1	TRBV27	-
TGTGCCAGCAGCGAACTAGCGACCTACGAGCAGTACTTC	CASSELATYEQYF	TRBJ2-7	TRBD2	TRBV7-2	once
TGTGCCAGCAGCCAACAGGGTCCCCCAGGAGAGCAGTACTTC	CASSQQGPPGEQYF	TRBJ2-7	-	TRBV6-6	-
TGTGCCAGCAGCGAGAGGCCGGGACAGCCAAACACAGATACGCAGTATTTT	CASSERPGQPNTDTQYF	TRBJ2-3	TRBD1	TRBV9	-
TGTGCCAGTAGTATAGGTAGGGTGGTGCTACGTAGCGGGACAACCTACGAGCAGTACTTC	CASSIGRVVLRSGTTYEQYF	TRBJ2-7	TRBD2	TRBV19	-
TGCGCCAGCAGCTTGGTCAGGGGGAACTCCTACGAGCAGTACTTC	CASSLVRGNSYEQYF	TRBJ2-7	TRBD1	TRBV5-1	once
TGTGCCAGCAGCCAAGTTGGCAGGTTGAGCTCTGGGGCCAACGTCCTGACTTTC	CASSQVGRLSSGANVLTF	TRBJ2-6	-	TRBV14	-